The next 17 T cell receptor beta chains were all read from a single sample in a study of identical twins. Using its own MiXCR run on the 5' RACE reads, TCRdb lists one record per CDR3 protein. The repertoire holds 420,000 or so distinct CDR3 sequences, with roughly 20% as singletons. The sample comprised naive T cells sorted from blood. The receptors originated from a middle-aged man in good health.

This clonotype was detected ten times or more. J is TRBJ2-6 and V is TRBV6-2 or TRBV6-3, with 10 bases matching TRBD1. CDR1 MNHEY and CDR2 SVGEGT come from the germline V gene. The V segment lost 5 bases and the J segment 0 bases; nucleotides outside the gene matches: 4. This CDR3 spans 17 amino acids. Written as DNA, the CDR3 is TGTGCCAGCAGTCCGGGACAGGGGCACTCTGGGGCCAACGTCCTGACTTTC. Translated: CASSPGQGHSGANVLTF.

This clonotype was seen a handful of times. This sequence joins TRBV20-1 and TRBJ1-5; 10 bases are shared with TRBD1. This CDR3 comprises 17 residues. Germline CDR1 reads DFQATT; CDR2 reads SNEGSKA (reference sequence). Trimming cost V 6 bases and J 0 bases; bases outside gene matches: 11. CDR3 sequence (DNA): TGCAGTGCCCCGACAGGGGGCGGAACTCGTAGCAATCAGCCCCAGCATTTT. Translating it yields CSAPTGGGTRSNQPQHF.

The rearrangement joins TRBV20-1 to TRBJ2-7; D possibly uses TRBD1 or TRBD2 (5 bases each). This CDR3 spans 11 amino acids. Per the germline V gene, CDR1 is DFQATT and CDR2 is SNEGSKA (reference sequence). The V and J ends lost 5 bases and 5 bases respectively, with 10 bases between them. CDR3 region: CSAGGNHEQYF. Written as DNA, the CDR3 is TGCAGTGCTGGGGGAAACCACGAGCAGTACTTC.

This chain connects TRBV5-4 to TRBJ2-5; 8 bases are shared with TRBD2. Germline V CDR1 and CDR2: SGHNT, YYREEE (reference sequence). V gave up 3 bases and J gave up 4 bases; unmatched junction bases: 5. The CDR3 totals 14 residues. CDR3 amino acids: CASSWGLVGETQYF. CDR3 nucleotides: TGTGCCAGCAGCTGGGGACTAGTTGGAGAGACCCAGTACTTC.

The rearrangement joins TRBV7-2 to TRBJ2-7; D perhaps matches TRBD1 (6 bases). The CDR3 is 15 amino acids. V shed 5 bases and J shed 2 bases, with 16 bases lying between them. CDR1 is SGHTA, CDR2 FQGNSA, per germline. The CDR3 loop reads CASSTGQNNPYEQYF. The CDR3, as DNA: TGTGCCAGCAGCACGGGACAAAATAACCCCTACGAGCAGTACTTC.

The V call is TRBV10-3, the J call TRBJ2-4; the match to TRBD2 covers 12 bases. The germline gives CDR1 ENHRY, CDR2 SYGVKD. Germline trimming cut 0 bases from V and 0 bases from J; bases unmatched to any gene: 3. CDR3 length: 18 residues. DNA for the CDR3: TGTGCCATCAGTGAGTCGCTAGCGGGGGGGTTAGCCAAAAACATTCAGTACTTC. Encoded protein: CAISESLAGGLAKNIQYF.

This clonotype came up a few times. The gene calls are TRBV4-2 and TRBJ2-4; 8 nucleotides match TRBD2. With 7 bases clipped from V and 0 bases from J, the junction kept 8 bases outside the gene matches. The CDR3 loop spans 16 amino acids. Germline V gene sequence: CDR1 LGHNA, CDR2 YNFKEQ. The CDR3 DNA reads TGTGCCAGCACCCTGGCGGGGGGCCTAGCCAAAAACATTCAGTACTTC. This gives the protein CASTLAGGLAKNIQYF.

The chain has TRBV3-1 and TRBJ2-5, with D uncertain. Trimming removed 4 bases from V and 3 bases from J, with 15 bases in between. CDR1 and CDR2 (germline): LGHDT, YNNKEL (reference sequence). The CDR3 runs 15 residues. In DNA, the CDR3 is TGTGCCAGCAGCCTCTCGGCAAACATGAAAGAGACCCAGTACTTC. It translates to CASSLSANMKETQYF.

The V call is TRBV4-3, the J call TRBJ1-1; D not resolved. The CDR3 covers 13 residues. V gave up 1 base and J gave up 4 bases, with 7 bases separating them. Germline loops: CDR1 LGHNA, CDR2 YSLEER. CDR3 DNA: TGCGCCAGCAGCCAAGCCCAAGGCACTGAAGCTTTCTTT. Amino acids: CASSQAQGTEAFF.

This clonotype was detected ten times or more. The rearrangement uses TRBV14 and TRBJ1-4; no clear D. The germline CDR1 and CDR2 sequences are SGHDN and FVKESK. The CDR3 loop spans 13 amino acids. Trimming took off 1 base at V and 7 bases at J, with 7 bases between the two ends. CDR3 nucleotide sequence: TGTGCCAGCAGCCAAGGCTCCGGTGAAAAACTGTTTTTT. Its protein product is CASSQGSGEKLFF.

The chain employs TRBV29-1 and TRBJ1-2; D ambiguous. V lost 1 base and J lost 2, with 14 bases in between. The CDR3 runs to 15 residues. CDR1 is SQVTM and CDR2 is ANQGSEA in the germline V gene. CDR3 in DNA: TGCAGCGTTGAAGGTCCGCAGTCCATAAACTATGGCTACACCTTC. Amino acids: CSVEGPQSINYGYTF.

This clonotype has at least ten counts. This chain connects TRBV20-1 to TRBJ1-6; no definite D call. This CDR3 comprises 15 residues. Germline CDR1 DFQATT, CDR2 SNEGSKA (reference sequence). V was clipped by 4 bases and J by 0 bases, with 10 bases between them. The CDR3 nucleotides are TGCAGTGCTAAGGACCGCAGCTCCTATAATTCACCCCTCCACTTT. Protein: CSAKDRSSYNSPLHF.

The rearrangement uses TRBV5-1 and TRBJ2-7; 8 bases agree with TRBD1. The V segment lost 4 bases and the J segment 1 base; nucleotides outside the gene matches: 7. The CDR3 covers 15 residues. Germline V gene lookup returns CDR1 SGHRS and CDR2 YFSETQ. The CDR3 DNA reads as TGCGCCAGCAGCGGAGGGACAGGCATTTCCTACGAGCAGTACTTC. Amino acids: CASSGGTGISYEQYF.

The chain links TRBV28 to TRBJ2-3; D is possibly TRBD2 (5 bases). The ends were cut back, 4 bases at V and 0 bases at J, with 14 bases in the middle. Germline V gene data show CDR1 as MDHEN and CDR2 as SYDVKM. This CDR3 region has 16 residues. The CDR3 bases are TGTGCCAGCAGTTCTCTCACCGGGGATAGCACAGATACGCAGTATTTT. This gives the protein CASSSLTGDSTDTQYF.

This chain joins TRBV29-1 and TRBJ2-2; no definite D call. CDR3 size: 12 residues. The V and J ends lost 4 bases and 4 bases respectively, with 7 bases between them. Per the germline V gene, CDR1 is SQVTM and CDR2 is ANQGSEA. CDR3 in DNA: TGCAGCGTTGTTTTGGCCACCGGGGAGCTGTTTTTT. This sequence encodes CSVVLATGELFF.

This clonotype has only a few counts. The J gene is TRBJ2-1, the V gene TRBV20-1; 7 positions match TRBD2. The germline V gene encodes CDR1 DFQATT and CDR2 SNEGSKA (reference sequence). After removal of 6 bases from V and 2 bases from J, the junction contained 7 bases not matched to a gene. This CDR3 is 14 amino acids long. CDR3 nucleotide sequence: TGCAGTGCCGGGGTGGGGAGGGCCTACAATGAGCAGTTCTTC. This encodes CSAGVGRAYNEQFF.

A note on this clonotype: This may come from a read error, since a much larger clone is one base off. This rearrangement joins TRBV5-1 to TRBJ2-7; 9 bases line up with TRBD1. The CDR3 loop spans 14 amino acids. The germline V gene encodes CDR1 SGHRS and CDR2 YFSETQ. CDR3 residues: CTSSTSGTGIEQYF. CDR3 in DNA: TGCACCAGCAGCACTTCCGGGACAGGGATCGAGCAGTACTTC.